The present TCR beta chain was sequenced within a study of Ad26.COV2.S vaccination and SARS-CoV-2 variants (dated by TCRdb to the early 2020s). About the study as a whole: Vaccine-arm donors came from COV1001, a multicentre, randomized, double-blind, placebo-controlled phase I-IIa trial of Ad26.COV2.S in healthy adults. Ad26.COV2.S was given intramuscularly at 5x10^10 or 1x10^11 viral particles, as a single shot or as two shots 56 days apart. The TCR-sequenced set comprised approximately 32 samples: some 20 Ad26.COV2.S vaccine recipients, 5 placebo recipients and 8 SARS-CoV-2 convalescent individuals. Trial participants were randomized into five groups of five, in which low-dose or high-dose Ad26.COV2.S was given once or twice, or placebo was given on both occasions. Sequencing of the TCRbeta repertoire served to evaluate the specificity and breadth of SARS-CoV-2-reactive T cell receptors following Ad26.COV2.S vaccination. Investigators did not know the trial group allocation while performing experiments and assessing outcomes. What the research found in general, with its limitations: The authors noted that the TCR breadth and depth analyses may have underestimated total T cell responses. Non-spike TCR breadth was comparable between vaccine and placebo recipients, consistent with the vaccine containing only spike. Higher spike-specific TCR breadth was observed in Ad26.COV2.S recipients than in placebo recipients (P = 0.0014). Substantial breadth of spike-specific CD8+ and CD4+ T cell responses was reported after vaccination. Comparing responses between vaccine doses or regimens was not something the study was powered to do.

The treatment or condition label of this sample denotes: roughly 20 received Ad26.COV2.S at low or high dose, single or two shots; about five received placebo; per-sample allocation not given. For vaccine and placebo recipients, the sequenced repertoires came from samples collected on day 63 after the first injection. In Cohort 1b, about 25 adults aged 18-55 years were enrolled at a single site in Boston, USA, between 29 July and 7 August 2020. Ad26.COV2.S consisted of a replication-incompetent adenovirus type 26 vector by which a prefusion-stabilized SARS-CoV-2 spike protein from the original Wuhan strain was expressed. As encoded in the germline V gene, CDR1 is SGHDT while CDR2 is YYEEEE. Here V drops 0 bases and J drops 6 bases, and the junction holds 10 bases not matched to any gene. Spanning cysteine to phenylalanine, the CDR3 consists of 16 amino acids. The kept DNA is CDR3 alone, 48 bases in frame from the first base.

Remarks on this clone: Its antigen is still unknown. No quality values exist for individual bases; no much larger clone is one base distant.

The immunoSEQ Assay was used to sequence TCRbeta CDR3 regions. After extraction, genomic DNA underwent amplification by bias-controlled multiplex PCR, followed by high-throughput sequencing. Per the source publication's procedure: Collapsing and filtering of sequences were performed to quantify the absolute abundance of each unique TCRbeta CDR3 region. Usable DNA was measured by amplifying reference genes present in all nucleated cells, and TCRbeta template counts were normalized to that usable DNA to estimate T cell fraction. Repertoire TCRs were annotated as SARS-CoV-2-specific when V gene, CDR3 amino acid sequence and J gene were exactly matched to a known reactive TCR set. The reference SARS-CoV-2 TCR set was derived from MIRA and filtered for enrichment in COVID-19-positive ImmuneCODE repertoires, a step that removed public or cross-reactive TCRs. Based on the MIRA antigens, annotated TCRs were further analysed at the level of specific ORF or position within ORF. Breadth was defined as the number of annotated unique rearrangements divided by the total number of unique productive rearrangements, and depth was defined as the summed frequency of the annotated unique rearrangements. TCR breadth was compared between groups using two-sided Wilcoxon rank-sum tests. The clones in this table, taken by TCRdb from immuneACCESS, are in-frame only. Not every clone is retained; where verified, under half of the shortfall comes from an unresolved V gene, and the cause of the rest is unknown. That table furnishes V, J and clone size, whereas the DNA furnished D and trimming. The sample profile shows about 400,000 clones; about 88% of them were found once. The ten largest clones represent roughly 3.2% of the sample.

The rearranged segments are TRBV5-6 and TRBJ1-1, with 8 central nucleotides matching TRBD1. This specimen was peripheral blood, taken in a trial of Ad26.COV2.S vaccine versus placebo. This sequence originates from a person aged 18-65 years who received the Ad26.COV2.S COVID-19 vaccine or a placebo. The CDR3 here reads CASSLGTGRGSAEAFF. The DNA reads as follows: TGTGCCAGCAGCTTGGGGACAGGGAGGGGGAGCGCTGAAGCTTTCTTT.